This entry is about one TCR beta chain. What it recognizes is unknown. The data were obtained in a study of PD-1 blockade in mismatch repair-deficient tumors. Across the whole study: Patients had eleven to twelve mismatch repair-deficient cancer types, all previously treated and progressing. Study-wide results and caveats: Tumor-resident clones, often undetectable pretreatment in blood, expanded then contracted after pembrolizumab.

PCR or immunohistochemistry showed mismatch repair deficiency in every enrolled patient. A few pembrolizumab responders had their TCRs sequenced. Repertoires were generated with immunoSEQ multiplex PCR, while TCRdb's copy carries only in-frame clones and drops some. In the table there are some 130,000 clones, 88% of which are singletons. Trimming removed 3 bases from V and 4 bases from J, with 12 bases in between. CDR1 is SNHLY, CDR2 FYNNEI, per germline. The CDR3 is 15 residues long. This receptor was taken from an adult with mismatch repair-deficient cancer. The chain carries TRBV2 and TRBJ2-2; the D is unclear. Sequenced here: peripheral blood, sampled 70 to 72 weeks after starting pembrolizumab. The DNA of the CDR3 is TGTGCCAGCAGTGATCTGGATTCGGGCACCGGGGAGCTGTTTTTT. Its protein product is CASSDLDSGTGELFF.